This TCR beta chain is drawn from a study of cytomegalovirus exposure and HLA in healthy donors. Study observations and caveats: In an earlier analysis, in approximately 570 donors, most V segments appeared productive either ~87% or ~30% of the time. Overall, some 160 TCR beta chains were annotated as cytomegalovirus-associated. Testing in vitro showed a few CMV-associated chains specific for CMV antigens.

Trimming removed 4 bases from V and 4 bases from J; junction bases left unmatched: 11. The CDR3 spans 16 residues. Per the germline V gene, CDR1 is SGDLS and CDR2 is YYNGEE. A few counts support this clone. The target antigen is unknown. Amplification used 60 Vbeta primers and 13 Jbeta primers. TCRdb's copy holds only in-frame clones and misses some; the assay was immunoSEQ multiplex PCR. Of 130,000 or so clones listed, roughly 8.3% were seen once; the top ten hold 5% to 7%. The receptor was derived from a middle-aged man in good health and CMV-seronegative. The sequencing input was PBMCs. The chain employs TRBV9 and TRBJ2-1, with 7 bases aligning to TRBD2. CDR3: CASSPSGGRLYNEQFF. As DNA, the CDR3 is TGTGCCAGCAGCCCCTCGGGGGGACGGTTATACAATGAGCAGTTCTTC.